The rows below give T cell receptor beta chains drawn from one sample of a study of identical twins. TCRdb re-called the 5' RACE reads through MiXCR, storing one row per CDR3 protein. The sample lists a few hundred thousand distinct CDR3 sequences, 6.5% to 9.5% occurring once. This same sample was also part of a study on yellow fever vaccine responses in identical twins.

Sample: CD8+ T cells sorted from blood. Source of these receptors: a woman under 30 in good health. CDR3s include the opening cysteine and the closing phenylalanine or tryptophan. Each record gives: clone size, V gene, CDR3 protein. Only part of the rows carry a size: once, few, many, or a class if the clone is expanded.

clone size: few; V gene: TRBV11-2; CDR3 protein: CASSAEIAGISTDTQYF
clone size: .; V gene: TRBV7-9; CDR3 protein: CASSSSPGSEQYF
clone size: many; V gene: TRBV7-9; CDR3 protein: CASSQKLWATTQYF
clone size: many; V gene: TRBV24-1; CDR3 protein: CATSDRRDYNEQFF
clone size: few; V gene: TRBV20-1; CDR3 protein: CSARGLASSYNEQFF
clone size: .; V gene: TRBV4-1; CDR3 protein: CASSQKDSSNYEQYF
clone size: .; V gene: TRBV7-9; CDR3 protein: CASSEGTVRNYGYTF
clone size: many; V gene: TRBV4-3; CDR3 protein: CASSLSQILAGGDTQYF
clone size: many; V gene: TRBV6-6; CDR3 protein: CASTGEAYEQYF
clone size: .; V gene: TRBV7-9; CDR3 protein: CASSPNLGAYEQYF
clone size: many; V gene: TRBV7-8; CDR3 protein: CASSRDSTGELFF
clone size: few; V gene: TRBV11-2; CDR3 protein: CASSQLHRVGETQYF
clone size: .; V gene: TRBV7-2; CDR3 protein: CASSRQSYEQYF
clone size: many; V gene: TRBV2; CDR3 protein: CASSAVAGDSYNEQFF
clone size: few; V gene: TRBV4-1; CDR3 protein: CASRQERGANYGYTF
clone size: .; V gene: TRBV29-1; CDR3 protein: CSVEMAAGGITDTQYF
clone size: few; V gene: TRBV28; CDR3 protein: CASSRIRDLSYEQYF
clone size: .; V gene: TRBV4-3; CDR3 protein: CASSQGPRREQYF
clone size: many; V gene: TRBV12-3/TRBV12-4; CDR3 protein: CASSLSGGTEAFF
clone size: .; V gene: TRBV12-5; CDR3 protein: CASGLDRNTDTQYF
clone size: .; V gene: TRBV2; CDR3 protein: CASSATGQRFNTEAFF
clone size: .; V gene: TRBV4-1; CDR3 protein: CASSQDRTSDYEQYF
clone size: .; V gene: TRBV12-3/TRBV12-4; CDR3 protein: CASSFRAGELFF
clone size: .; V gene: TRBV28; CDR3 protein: CASSPWRLAGTNEQFF
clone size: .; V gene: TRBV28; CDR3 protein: CASSFLPGPDIRGVYGYTF
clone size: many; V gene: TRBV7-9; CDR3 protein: CASSLLGSSPPETQYF
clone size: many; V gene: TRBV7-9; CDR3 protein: CASSDGTGEFTYEQYF
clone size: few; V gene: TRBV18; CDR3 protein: CASSPRGDRWASGYTF
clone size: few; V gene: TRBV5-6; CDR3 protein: CASSYTDSQDEQFF
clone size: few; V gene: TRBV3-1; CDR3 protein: CASSQQDHTGELFF
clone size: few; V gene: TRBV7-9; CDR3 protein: CASSAPPNSPLHF
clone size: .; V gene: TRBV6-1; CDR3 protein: CASRANGGWTEAFF
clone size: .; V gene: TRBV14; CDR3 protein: CASSHRDRGLHEQFF
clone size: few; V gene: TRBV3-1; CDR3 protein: CASSPPTSVYNEQFF
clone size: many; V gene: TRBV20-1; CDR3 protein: CSARGRASYEQYF
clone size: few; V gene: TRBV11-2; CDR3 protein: CASSPWGTSGPGTDTQYF
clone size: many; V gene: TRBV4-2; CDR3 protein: CASSQDTENQPQHF
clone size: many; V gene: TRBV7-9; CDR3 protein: CASSPPRGGPYNEQFF
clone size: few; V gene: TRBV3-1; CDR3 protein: CASSQDSGVEQYF
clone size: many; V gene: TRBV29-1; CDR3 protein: CSVDGRDRTDTQYF
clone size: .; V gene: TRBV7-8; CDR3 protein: CASSLVWSAGANVLTF
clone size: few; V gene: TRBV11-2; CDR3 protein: CASSLNDDLVITGEQFF
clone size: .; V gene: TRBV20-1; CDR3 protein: CSARAVSQETQYF
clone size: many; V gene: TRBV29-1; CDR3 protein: CSVEGQDTSTDTQYF
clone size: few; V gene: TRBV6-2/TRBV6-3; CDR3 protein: CASSYGLGEQYF
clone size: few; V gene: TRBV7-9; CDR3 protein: CASSLVLNRAGELFF
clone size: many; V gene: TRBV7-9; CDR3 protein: CASSSPEIEGSPLHF
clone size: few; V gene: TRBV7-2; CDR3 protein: CASRAGTPKAFF
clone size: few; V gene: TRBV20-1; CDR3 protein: CSGRGYQETQYF
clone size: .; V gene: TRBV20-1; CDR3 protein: CSARVDLGFGEQYF
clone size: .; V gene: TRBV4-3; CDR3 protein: CASSQDQGGRALYEQFF
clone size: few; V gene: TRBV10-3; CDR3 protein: CAITGGLADPYEQYF
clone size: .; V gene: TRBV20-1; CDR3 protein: CSAPGQGEIKDTQYF
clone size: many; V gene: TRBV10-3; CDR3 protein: CAISGGDDYNEQFF
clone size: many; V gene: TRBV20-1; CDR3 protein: CSARPRASYEQYF